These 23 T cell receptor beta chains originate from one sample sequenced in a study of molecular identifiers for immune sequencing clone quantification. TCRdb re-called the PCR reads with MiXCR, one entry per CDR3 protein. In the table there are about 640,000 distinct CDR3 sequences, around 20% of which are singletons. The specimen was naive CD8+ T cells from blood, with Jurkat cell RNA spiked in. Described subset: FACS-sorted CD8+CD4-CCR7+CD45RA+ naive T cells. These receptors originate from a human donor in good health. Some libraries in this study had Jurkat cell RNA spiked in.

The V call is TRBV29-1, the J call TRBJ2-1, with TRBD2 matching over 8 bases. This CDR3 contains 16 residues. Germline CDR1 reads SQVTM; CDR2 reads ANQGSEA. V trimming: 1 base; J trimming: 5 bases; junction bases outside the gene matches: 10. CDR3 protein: CSVEGGGTSLDNEQFF. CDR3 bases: TGCAGCGTTGAAGGGGGTGGGACTAGTTTAGACAATGAGCAGTTCTTC.

In DNA, the CDR3 is TGTGCCAGCAGCTCGACAGGGGACAATCAGCCCCAGCATTTT. Its translation: CASSSTGDNQPQHF. The rearrangement uses TRBV7-9 and TRBJ1-5, with TRBD1 matching 8 bases. Germline V gene data show CDR1 as SEHNR and CDR2 as FQNEAQ (reference sequence). CDR3 size: 14 residues. J lost 3 bases, V lost 4 bases, and 2 bases had no gene match.

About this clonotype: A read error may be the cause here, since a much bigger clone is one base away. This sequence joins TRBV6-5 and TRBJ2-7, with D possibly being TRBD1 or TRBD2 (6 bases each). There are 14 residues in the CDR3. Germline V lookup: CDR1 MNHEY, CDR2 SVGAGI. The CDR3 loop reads CTSSYPGGPGEQYF. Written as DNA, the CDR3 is TGTACCAGCAGTTACCCCGGGGGCCCCGGCGAGCAGTACTTC.

For the CDR3, the DNA is TGTGCCACCTCCCCCAGGGGACAGCCAGCCTACGAGCAGTACTTC. This codes for CATSPRGQPAYEQYF. This chain joins TRBV19 and TRBJ2-7; 7 bases agree with TRBD1. The germline V gene encodes CDR1 LNHDA and CDR2 SQIVND (reference sequence). Losses at the gene ends were 10 bases for V and 2 bases for J; bases not matched to a gene: 14. This CDR3 spans 15 amino acids.

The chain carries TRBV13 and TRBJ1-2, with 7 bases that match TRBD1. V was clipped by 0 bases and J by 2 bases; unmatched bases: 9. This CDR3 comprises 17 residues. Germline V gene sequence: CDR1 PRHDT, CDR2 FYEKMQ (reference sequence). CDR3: CASSLGLAQGRNYGYTF. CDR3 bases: TGTGCCAGCAGCTTAGGCCTTGCACAGGGGAGAAACTATGGCTACACCTTC.

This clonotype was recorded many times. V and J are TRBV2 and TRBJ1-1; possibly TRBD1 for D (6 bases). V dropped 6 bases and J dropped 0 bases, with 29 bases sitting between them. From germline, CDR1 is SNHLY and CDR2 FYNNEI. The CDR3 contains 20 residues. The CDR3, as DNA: TGTGCCAGCAGGGGCTTTCCCCACGTCACAGGGCCGGGGATGAACACTGAAGCTTTCTTT. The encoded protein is CASRGFPHVTGPGMNTEAFF.

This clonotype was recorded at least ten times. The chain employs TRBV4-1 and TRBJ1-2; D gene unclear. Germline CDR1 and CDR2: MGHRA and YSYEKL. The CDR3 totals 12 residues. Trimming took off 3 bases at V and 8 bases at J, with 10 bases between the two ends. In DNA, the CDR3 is TGCGCCAGCAGCCAGGGGTCCTCAGGCTACACCTTC. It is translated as CASSQGSSGYTF.

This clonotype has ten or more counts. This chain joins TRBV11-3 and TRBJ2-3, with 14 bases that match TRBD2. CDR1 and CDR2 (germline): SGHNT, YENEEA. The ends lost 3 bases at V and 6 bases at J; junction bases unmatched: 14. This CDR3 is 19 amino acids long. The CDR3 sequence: CASSFSSTSGGAGLDTQYF. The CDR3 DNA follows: TGTGCCAGCAGCTTCTCCTCGACTAGCGGGGGGGCCGGTTTGGATACGCAGTATTTT.

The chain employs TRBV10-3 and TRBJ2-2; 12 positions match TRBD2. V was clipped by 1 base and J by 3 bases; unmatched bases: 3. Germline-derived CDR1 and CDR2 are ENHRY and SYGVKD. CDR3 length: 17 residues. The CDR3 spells CAISELTSGRDTGELFF. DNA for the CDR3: TGTGCCATCAGTGAGTTGACTAGCGGGAGAGACACCGGGGAGCTGTTTTTT.

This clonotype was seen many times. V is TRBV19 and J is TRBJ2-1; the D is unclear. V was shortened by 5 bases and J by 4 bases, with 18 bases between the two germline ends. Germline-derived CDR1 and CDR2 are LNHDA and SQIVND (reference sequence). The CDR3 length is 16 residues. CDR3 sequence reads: CASSPRQHLPYNEQFF. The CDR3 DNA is TGTGCCAGTAGTCCACGGCAGCATTTACCGTACAATGAGCAGTTCTTC. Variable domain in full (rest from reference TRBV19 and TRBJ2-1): DGGITQSPKYLFRKEGQNVTLSCEQNLNHDAMYWYRQDPGQGLRLIYYSQIVNDFQKGDIAEGYSVSREKKESFPLTVTSAQKNPTAFYLCASSPRQHLPYNEQFFGPGTRLTVL.

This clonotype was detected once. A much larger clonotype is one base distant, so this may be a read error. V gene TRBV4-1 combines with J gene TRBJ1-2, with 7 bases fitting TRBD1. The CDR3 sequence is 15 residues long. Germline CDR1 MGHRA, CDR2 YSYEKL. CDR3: CASSQEPGQTYGHTF. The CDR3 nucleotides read TGCGCCAGCAGCCAAGAGCCGGGACAGACCTATGGCCACACCTTC.

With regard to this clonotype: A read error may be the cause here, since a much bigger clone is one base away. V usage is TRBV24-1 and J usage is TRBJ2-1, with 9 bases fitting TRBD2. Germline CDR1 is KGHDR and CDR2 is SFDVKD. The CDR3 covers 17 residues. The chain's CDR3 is CATSESLAGASYSEQFF. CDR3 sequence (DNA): TGTGCCACCAGTGAATCTTTAGCGGGAGCGTCCTACAGTGAGCAGTTCTTC.

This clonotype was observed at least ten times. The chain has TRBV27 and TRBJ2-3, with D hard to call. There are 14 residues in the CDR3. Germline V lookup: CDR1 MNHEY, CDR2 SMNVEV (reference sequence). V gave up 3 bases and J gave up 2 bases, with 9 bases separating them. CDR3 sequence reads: CASSFRQITDTQYF. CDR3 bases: TGTGCCAGCAGTTTTCGCCAGATCACAGATACGCAGTATTTT.

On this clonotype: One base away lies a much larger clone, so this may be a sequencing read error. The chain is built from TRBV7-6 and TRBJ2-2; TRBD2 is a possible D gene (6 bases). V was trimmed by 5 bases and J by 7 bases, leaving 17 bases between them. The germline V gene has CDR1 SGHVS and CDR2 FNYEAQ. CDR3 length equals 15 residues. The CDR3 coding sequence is TGTGCCAGCAGCGGAGGGGCTAGTATGGGCGGGGAGCTGTTTTTT. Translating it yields CASSGGASMGGELFF.

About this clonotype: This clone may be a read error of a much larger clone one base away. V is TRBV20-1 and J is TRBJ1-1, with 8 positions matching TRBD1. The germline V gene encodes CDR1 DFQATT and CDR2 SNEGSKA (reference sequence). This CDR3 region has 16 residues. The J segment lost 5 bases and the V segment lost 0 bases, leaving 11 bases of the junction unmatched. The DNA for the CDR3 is TGCAGTGCTAGAGATCCGCAGGGGGCCCGGAGGACTGAAGCTTTCTTT. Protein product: CSARDPQGARRTEAFF.

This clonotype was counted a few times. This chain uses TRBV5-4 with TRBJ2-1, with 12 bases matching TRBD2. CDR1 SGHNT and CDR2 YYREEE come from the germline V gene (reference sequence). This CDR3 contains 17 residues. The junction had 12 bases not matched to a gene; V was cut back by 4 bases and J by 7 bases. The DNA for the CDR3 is TGTGCCAGCAGCCCGTACTCTAGCGGGAGGGCGCTTAATGAGCAGTTCTTC. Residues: CASSPYSSGRALNEQFF.

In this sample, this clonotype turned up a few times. CDR3 residues: CASSQGPETSGSNEQYF. In DNA form, the CDR3 reads TGCGCCAGCAGCCAAGGTCCGGAGACTAGCGGGAGTAACGAGCAGTACTTC. This chain connects TRBV4-1 to TRBJ2-7; TRBD2 matches at 12 bases. The CDR3 is made up of 17 amino acids. The trim removed 1 base at V and 5 bases at J, leaving 9 bases unmatched. The germline gives CDR1 MGHRA, CDR2 YSYEKL.

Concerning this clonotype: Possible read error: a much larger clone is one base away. CDR3 protein: CASSHRDTYYEQYF. The CDR3 nucleotides read TGTGCCAGCAGCCACCGGGACACGTACTACGAGCAGTACTTC. The rearrangement joins TRBV7-9 to TRBJ2-7, with D tentatively TRBD1 (6 bases). The CDR3 runs to 14 residues. Looked up from germline, CDR1 is SEHNR and CDR2 is FQNEAQ (reference sequence). V lost 5 bases and J lost 3, with 14 bases in between.

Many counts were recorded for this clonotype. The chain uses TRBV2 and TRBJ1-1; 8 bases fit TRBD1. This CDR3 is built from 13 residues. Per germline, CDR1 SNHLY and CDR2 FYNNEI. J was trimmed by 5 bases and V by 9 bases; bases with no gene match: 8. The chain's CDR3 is CASMTGAGTEAFF. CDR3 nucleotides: TGTGCCAGTATGACAGGGGCGGGTACTGAAGCTTTCTTT.

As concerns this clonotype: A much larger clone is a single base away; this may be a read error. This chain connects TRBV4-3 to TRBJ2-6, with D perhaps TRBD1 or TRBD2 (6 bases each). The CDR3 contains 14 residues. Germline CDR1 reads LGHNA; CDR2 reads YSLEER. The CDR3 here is CASSPSGGLGDLAF. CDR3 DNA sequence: TGCGCCAGCAGCCCTTCTGGGGGGCTGGGGGACCTGGCTTTC.

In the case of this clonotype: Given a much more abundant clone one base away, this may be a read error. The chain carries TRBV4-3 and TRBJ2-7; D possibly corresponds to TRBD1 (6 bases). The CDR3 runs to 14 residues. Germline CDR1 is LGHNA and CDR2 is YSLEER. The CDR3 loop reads CTSSHLQGSYEQYF. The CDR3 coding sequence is TGCACCAGCAGCCATCTACAGGGTTCGTACGAGCAGTACTTC.

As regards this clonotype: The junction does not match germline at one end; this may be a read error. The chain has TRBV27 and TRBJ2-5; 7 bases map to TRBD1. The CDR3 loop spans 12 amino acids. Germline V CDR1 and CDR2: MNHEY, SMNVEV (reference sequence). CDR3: CVSSLTGQPQYF. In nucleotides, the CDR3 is TGTGTCAGCAGTTTAACGGGACAGCCCCAGTACTTC.

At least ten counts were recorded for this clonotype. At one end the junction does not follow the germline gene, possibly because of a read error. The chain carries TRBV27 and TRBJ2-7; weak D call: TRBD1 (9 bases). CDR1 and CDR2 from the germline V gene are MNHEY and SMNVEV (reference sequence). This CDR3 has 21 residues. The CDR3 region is CASSLYWTGDPERTSSNEQYF. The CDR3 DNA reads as TGTGCCAGCAGTTTATACTGGACAGGGGACCCTGAAAGGACTAGCTCCAACGAGCAGTACTTC.